These 28 T cell receptor beta chains originate from one sample sequenced in a study of graft-versus-host responses after intestinal transplantation. Clones were read by immunoSEQ multiplex PCR, and TCRdb kept only the in-frame ones, dropping some. This sample has tens of thousands of clones, with roughly 92% found just once. Sequences were derived from PBMCs, sampled about 37 weeks after intestinal transplant. These TCRs come from a human patient who received an intestinal transplant, so some T cells may come from the graft donor.

This clone has a single count. V is TRBV5-3 and J is TRBJ2-1; D not resolved. TRBV5-3 is an open reading frame, and its role is uncertain. Deletions cut 2 bases from V and 5 bases from J, with 8 bases between. The CDR3 is 13 amino acids. CDR3 sequence reads: CARSFETNNEQFF. Written as DNA, the CDR3 is TGTGCCAGAAGCTTCGAGACCAACAATGAGCAGTTCTTC.

This CDR3 is CASSSKDPGQRGEKLFF. The DNA for the CDR3 is TGTGCCAGCAGTTCAAAGGATCCGGGACAGCGGGGGGAAAAACTGTTTTTT. The chain is built from TRBV27 and TRBJ1-4; 7 bases are shared with TRBD1. This CDR3 comprises 17 residues. Trimming removed 4 bases from V and 8 bases from J; junction bases left unmatched: 16. Germline-derived CDR1 and CDR2 are MNHEY and SMNVEV (reference sequence).

The chain has TRBV5-5 and TRBJ1-4; possible D gene TRBD1, 6 bases. The CDR3 extends over 13 amino acids. The V end lost 4 bases, the J end lost 8 bases, and 12 bases lay between the germline ends. The germline gives CDR1 SGHKS, CDR2 YYEKEE (reference sequence). CDR3 sequence: CASSPPGGEKLFF. In DNA form, the CDR3 reads TGTGCCAGCAGCCCTCCGGGGGGCGAAAAACTGTTTTTT.

The chain links TRBV15 to TRBJ2-1, with D unresolved. V shed 1 base and J shed 4 bases, with 11 bases lying between them. Germline V lookup: CDR1 LNHNV, CDR2 YYDKDF (reference sequence). The CDR3 has 15 residues. The CDR3 DNA sequence: TGTGCCACCAGCAGAGTACCGTTAGGTTACAATGAGCAGTTCTTC. Translating it yields CATSRVPLGYNEQFF.

CDR3 region: CASSFEAGGDYEQYF. The CDR3 bases are TGTGCCAGCAGTTTCGAAGCGGGAGGGGACTACGAGCAGTACTTC. This chain uses TRBV28 with TRBJ2-7, with 10 bases lining up with TRBD2. V was pared by 3 bases and J by 3 bases, with 5 bases of the junction left unmatched. CDR3 length: 15 amino acids. The germline V gene encodes CDR1 MDHEN and CDR2 SYDVKM.

This chain connects TRBV5-6 to TRBJ2-7; a weak D match, TRBD1 (5 bases). CDR1 is SGHDT and CDR2 is YYEEEE in the germline V gene. The CDR3 contains 14 residues. V was cut by 0 bases and J by 3 bases, with 10 bases left in between. CDR3 DNA: TGTGCCAGCAGCTTGGGTGACAGTAGCTACGAGCAGTACTTC. Translated, it gives CASSLGDSSYEQYF.

The V call is TRBV28, the J call TRBJ1-3, with a tentative D call TRBD1 (6 bases). There are 16 residues in the CDR3. Germline loops: CDR1 MDHEN, CDR2 SYDVKM. V was cut by 5 bases and J by 0 bases, with 14 bases left in between. CDR3 residues: CASSVESTGSGNTIYF. In DNA, the CDR3 is TGTGCCAGCAGTGTAGAATCGACAGGCTCTGGAAACACCATATATTTT.

This clone has a single count. This sequence joins TRBV29-1 and TRBJ2-7, with 7 bases that match TRBD2. The CDR3 contains 12 residues. Trimming removed 3 bases from V and 5 bases from J; junction bases left unmatched: 4. CDR1 is SQVTM and CDR2 is ANQGSEA in the germline V gene. The CDR3, as DNA: TGCAGCGTTGACGGGGGGTTGAACGAGCAGTACTTC. This translates into CSVDGGLNEQYF.

This chain joins TRBV18 and TRBJ2-5; D tentatively reads TRBD1 or TRBD2 (5 bases each). The CDR3 sequence is 15 residues long. V gave up 3 bases and J gave up 2 bases, with 13 bases separating them. CDR1 and CDR2 (germline): KGHSH, LQKENI. CDR3 protein: CASSPGDLGQETQYF. In nucleotides, the CDR3 is TGTGCCAGCTCACCGGGGGACCTGGGGCAAGAGACCCAGTACTTC.

Here the CDR3 DNA reads TGTGCCAGCAGTTTGGGGACTAGCGGGAGCTACGAGCAGTACTTC. This encodes CASSLGTSGSYEQYF. The chain couples TRBV27 to TRBJ2-7; 14 nucleotides align to TRBD2. CDR3 length: 15 residues. V was clipped by 3 bases and J by 3 bases; unmatched bases: 1. The germline V gene has CDR1 MNHEY and CDR2 SMNVEV (reference sequence).

The chain recombines TRBV29-1 with TRBJ1-2; TRBD1 is a possible D gene (6 bases). From germline, CDR1 is SQVTM and CDR2 ANQGSEA. V gave up 6 bases and J gave up 5 bases, with 10 bases separating them. This CDR3 region has 11 residues. The CDR3 is CSVHTGYGYTF. The DNA of the CDR3 is TGCAGCGTACATACAGGGTATGGCTACACCTTC.

The chain links TRBV27 to TRBJ2-1; 9 bases fit TRBD1. The germline V gene has CDR1 MNHEY and CDR2 SMNVEV (reference sequence). This CDR3 spans 14 amino acids. V shed 4 bases, J shed 3 bases, and the junction held 1 base outside the gene matches. As DNA, the CDR3 is TGTGCCAGCAGTTCGGACAGGGGCTACAATGAGCAGTTCTTC. Its translation: CASSSDRGYNEQFF.

V and J are TRBV6-5 and TRBJ1-3; D is undetermined. Germline V gene data show CDR1 as MNHEY and CDR2 as SVGAGI. This CDR3 has 14 residues. V was clipped by 6 bases and J by 1 base, with 10 bases between them. The CDR3 bases are TGTGCCAGCAGCTCAGGCTCTTCTGGAAACACCATATATTTT. Its protein product is CASSSGSSGNTIYF.

By frequency in the sample, this clone is medium-sized. The CDR3 protein is CASRTGMNTEAFF. CDR3 sequence (DNA): TGCGCCAGCCGGACAGGGATGAACACTGAAGCTTTCTTT. The chain recombines TRBV5-1 with TRBJ1-1, with TRBD1 matching over 8 bases. The germline V gene has CDR1 SGHRS and CDR2 YFSETQ. This CDR3 has 13 residues. The V and J ends lost 7 bases and 0 bases, in that order; junction bases with no gene match: 2.

The chain uses TRBV27 and TRBJ1-6; 11 bases agree with TRBD1. V lost 5 bases and J lost 6; bases outside the gene matches: 3. CDR3 size: 15 residues. Germline V gives CDR1 MNHEY, CDR2 SMNVEV (reference sequence). The CDR3 protein is CASSVDRGPNSPLHF. CDR3 DNA: TGTGCCAGCAGTGTGGACAGGGGGCCTAATTCACCCCTCCACTTT.

The CDR3 loop is CASSLTGGNTEAFF. Here the CDR3 DNA reads TGTGCCAGCAGCTTAACAGGGGGGAACACTGAAGCTTTCTTT. The chain uses TRBV7-3 and TRBJ1-1; possibly TRBD1 for D (6 bases). This CDR3 is 14 amino acids long. V lost 0 bases to trimming and J lost 1 base, with 6 bases between them. The germline V gene encodes CDR1 SGHTA and CDR2 FQGTGA.

The J gene is TRBJ2-3, the V gene TRBV2; D might be TRBD1 (5 bases). The CDR3 runs 16 residues. The germline CDR1 and CDR2 sequences are SNHLY and FYNNEI. V lost 2 bases and J lost 0, with 12 bases in between. This CDR3 reads CASSELGLLSTDTQYF. CDR3 DNA: TGTGCCAGCAGTGAATTGGGGCTACTTAGCACAGATACGCAGTATTTT.

The chain combines TRBV19 with TRBJ2-1; 14 nucleotides align to TRBD2. The CDR3 sequence is 15 residues long. The germline gives CDR1 LNHDA, CDR2 SQIVND (reference sequence). J lost 7 bases, V lost 6 bases, and 5 bases had no gene match. This CDR3 is CASRGGTSGSNEQFF. CDR3 DNA sequence: TGTGCCAGTAGGGGGGGGACTAGCGGGAGTAATGAGCAGTTCTTC.

J is TRBJ2-2 and V is TRBV11-3, with no clear D. Per the germline V gene, CDR1 is SGHNT and CDR2 is YENEEA. The CDR3 runs 13 residues. Trimming stripped 0 bases from V and 4 bases from J, with 3 bases between. The CDR3 DNA sequence: TGTGCCAGCAGCTTAGAGGTCACCGGGGAGCTGTTTTTT. Encoded protein: CASSLEVTGELFF.

J is TRBJ1-5 and V is TRBV5-8; tentatively, D is TRBD1 (6 bases). V lost 4 bases to trimming and J lost 2 bases, with 16 bases between them. Germline lookup yields CDR1 SGHTS and CDR2 YDEGEE. The CDR3 contains 16 residues. The CDR3 bases are TGTGCCAGCAGCCCGATATTACAGGGAGGCAATCAGCCCCAGCATTTT. This sequence encodes CASSPILQGGNQPQHF.

The J gene is TRBJ2-7, the V gene TRBV4-3; D unclear. V was trimmed by 6 bases and J by 5 bases, leaving 8 bases between them. The CDR3 is 11 amino acids. Looked up from germline, CDR1 is LGHNA and CDR2 is YSLEER. CDR3: CASSRADEQYF. The CDR3 DNA is TGCGCCAGCAGTCGGGCTGACGAGCAGTACTTC.

The J gene is TRBJ2-3, the V gene TRBV6-5, with 8 bases identical to TRBD1. Germline V gives CDR1 MNHEY, CDR2 SVGAGI. The CDR3 spans 15 residues. The V gene end was trimmed by 6 bases and the J gene end by 2 bases; junction bases not matched to a gene: 7. The CDR3 nucleotides read TGTGCCAGCAGCATAGGACAGGGCGTCACAGATACGCAGTATTTT. It specifies CASSIGQGVTDTQYF.

V and J are TRBV29-1 and TRBJ2-1; 8 bases map to TRBD2. This CDR3 is 11 amino acids long. CDR1 is SQVTM, CDR2 ANQGSEA, per germline. The V gene end was trimmed by 6 bases and the J gene end by 11 bases; junction bases not matched to a gene: 6. This chain's CDR3 is CSVLLSGKQFF. CDR3 nucleotides: TGCAGCGTCCTCCTTAGCGGGAAGCAGTTCTTC.

The genes are TRBV29-1 and TRBJ2-5; either TRBD1 or TRBD2 may supply D (5 bases each). Germline V gene data show CDR1 as SQVTM and CDR2 as ANQGSEA. The CDR3 covers 12 residues. Trimming left V 1 base short and J 4 bases short, with 7 bases between. Here the CDR3 DNA reads TGCAGCGTTGAAGTTGGGGGAGAGACCCAGTACTTC. The encoded protein is CSVEVGGETQYF.

The sample holds one count of this clone. The chain has TRBV5-1 and TRBJ2-3; TRBD2 matches 8 bases. Trimming cost V 4 bases and J 7 bases; bases outside gene matches: 8. Germline-derived CDR1 and CDR2 are SGHRS and YFSETQ. The CDR3 loop spans 14 amino acids. CDR3 in amino acids: CASSEVAGSYTQYF. Here the CDR3 DNA reads TGCGCCAGCAGCGAGGTAGCGGGATCTTATACGCAGTATTTT.

In DNA form, the CDR3 reads TGTGCCAGCTCCCCTAGCGGGATCTACGAGCAGTACTTC. Its translation is CASSPSGIYEQYF. The genes are TRBV28 and TRBJ2-7, with 9 nucleotides matching TRBD2. This CDR3 spans 13 amino acids. Losses at the gene ends were 8 bases for V and 3 bases for J; bases not matched to a gene: 5. Germline CDR1 and CDR2: MDHEN and SYDVKM.

A few counts support this clone. The chain uses TRBV23-1 and TRBJ2-7; the D is unclear. TRBV23-1 is marked as an open reading frame, function uncertain. Trimming took 1 base from V and 2 from J, leaving 9 bases between them. CDR3 length equals 14 residues. Here the CDR3 DNA reads TGCGCCAGCAGTCAATTTAAAGACACCTACGAGCAGTACTTC. Translated, it gives CASSQFKDTYEQYF.

This rearrangement joins TRBV19 to TRBJ2-1; perhaps TRBD1 as D (5 bases). The germline gives CDR1 LNHDA, CDR2 SQIVND (reference sequence). V lost 5 bases and J lost 5, with 13 bases in between. The CDR3 is 14 amino acids. The CDR3 DNA sequence: TGTGCCAGTAGTTGGGCAGGGCCTAACAATGAGCAGTTCTTC. Amino acids: CASSWAGPNNEQFF.